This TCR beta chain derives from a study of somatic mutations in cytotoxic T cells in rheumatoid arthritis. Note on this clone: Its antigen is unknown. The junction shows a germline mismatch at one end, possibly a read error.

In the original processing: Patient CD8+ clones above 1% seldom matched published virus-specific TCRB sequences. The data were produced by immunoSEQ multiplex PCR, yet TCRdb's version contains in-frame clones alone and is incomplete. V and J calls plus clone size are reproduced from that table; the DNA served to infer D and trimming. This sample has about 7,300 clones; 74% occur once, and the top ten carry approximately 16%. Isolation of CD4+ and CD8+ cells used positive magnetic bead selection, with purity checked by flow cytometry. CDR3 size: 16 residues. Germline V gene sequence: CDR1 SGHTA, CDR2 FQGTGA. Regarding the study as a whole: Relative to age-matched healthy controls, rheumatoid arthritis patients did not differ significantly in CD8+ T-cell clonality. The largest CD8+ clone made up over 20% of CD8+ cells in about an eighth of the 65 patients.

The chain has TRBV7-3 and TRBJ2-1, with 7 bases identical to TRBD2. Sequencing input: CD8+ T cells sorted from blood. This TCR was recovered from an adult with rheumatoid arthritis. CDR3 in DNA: TGTGCCAGCAGCCTAACTAGCGAGAGCTCCTACAATGAGCAGTTCTTC. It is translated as CASSLTSESSYNEQFF.